These 23 T cell receptor beta chains were sequenced from one sample in a study of blood T cell repertoires in COVID-19. The protocol was immunoSEQ multiplex PCR, while the TCRdb copy is restricted to in-frame clones and leaves out a portion. The table includes some 150,000 clones, over 60% detected once. The specimen was peripheral blood. These receptors were taken from a woman aged 80 or over with active or convalescent COVID-19.

This sequence joins TRBV4-1 and TRBJ1-5; 7 nucleotides match TRBD1. Germline CDR1 reads MGHRA; CDR2 reads YSYEKL. The CDR3 consists of 17 residues. The J segment lost 4 bases and the V segment lost 0 bases, leaving 9 bases of the junction unmatched. This chain's CDR3 is CASSQDQTRGQNQPQHF. The DNA of the CDR3 is TGCGCCAGCAGCCAAGATCAAACGAGGGGGCAAAATCAGCCCCAGCATTTT.

The chain employs TRBV3-1 (or the pseudogene TRBV3-2) and TRBJ2-3; possibly TRBD2 for D (6 bases). Germline CDR1 reads LGHDT; CDR2 reads YNNKEL (reference sequence). V lost 0 bases to trimming and J lost 6 bases, with 25 bases between them. This CDR3 has 19 residues. In nucleotides, the CDR3 is TGTGCCAGCAGCCAAGAAAAACTCGCGGGGACTGTCTTTTGGGATACGCAGTATTTT. This sequence encodes CASSQEKLAGTVFWDTQYF.

This chain joins TRBV30 and TRBJ1-2; 8 bases agree with TRBD1. Germline CDR1 reads GTSNPN; CDR2 reads SVGIG (reference sequence). J gave up 0 bases and V 2 bases, and 5 bases lay outside the gene matches. This CDR3 comprises 15 residues. The CDR3 here is CAWSRDRTTNYGYTF. CDR3 in DNA: TGTGCCTGGAGTCGGGACAGGACGACTAACTATGGCTACACCTTC.

The chain links TRBV6-2 or TRBV6-3 to TRBJ1-2; D remains ambiguous. The CDR3 has 14 amino acids. Germline lookup yields CDR1 MNHEY and CDR2 SVGEGT. The germline V and J ends were trimmed by 1 base and 6 bases, with 12 bases remaining between them. The CDR3 DNA follows: TGTGCCAGCAGTTACTTGGCAGGCAACCATGGCTACACCTTC. Amino acids: CASSYLAGNHGYTF.

V usage is TRBV5-6 and J usage is TRBJ1-2, with 7 positions matching TRBD1. Germline CDR1 reads SGHDT; CDR2 reads YYEEEE. This CDR3 contains 16 residues. Trimming at V came to 2 bases and at J to 1 base, leaving 8 bases not matched to a gene. CDR3 protein: CASSFRPTGNNYGYTF. CDR3 nucleotide sequence: TGTGCCAGCAGCTTTCGCCCGACAGGGAATAACTATGGCTACACCTTC.

The chain couples TRBV7-8 to TRBJ1-2; D not certain. The CDR3 totals 13 residues. Deletions cut 3 bases from V and 4 bases from J, with 9 bases between. CDR1 is SGHVS and CDR2 is FQNEAQ in the germline V gene. The CDR3: CASSFFLGYGYTF. The CDR3 DNA sequence: TGTGCCAGCAGCTTCTTCCTAGGCTATGGCTACACCTTC.

The rearrangement joins TRBV7-9 to TRBJ2-3; D gene uncertain. Per germline, CDR1 SEHNR and CDR2 FQNEAQ (reference sequence). V shed 5 bases and J shed 15 bases, with 6 bases lying between them. The CDR3 loop spans 8 amino acids. The CDR3 DNA reads TGTGCCAGCAGCAATAATTATTTT. This encodes CASSNNYF.

The chain carries TRBV6-5 and TRBJ1-2; D is undetermined. V was trimmed by 5 bases and J by 4 bases, leaving 14 bases between them. Germline CDR1 reads MNHEY; CDR2 reads SVGAGI. CDR3 length: 14 residues. CDR3: CASSPTFPGYGYTF. CDR3 bases: TGTGCCAGCAGTCCCACGTTCCCGGGCTATGGCTACACCTTC.

This chain links TRBV23-1 with TRBJ2-7, with 10 positions matching TRBD1. TRBV23-1 falls under the ORF class, with uncertain function. With 6 bases clipped from V and 5 bases from J, the junction kept 7 bases outside the gene matches. This CDR3 is built from 14 residues. The CDR3 reads CASSHRDRGHEQYF. For the CDR3, the DNA is TGCGCCAGCAGCCACCGGGACAGGGGCCACGAGCAGTACTTC.

The chain links TRBV15 to TRBJ1-1, with D perhaps TRBD1 (5 bases). This CDR3 region has 14 residues. Germline V lookup: CDR1 LNHNV, CDR2 YYDKDF (reference sequence). V was cut by 0 bases and J by 5 bases, with 10 bases left in between. CDR3 amino acids: CATSRDWGETEAFF. The CDR3 region has the DNA TGTGCCACCAGCAGAGATTGGGGGGAAACTGAAGCTTTCTTT.

The gene calls are TRBV6-2 or TRBV6-3 and TRBJ2-5; 11 positions agree with TRBD2. V was pared by 5 bases and J by 0 bases, with 5 bases of the junction left unmatched. The CDR3 spans 16 residues. Germline lookup yields CDR1 MNHEY and CDR2 SVGEGT. For the CDR3, the DNA is TGTGCCAGCAGTACCTTAGCGGGGGGGTACCAAGAGACCCAGTACTTC. It encodes CASSTLAGGYQETQYF.

This clone was detected only a few times. The chain recombines TRBV5-4 with TRBJ2-7, with 9 bases aligning to TRBD1. CDR1 and CDR2 (germline): SGHNT, YYREEE (reference sequence). This CDR3 is 14 amino acids long. Trimming removed 0 bases from V and 2 bases from J; junction bases left unmatched: 0. The CDR3 coding sequence is TGTGCCAGCAGCTTGGGGGACAGGGCCTACGAGCAGTACTTC. Amino acid sequence: CASSLGDRAYEQYF.

V and J are TRBV27 and TRBJ1-6; weak D call: TRBD1 (5 bases). CDR1 and CDR2 from the germline V gene are MNHEY and SMNVEV (reference sequence). The CDR3 sequence is 14 residues long. Trimming removed 8 bases from V and 6 bases from J, with 14 bases in between. This chain's CDR3 is CASVGGSGNSPLHF. The CDR3 bases are TGTGCCAGCGTGGGGGGATCGGGTAATTCACCCCTCCACTTT.

V is TRBV28 and J is TRBJ1-6, with D maybe TRBD1 (5 bases). The CDR3 covers 14 residues. Germline V gives CDR1 MDHEN, CDR2 SYDVKM. V lost 3 bases to trimming and J lost 11 bases, with 14 bases between them. CDR3 residues: CASSLGQGGPPLHF. The DNA for the CDR3 is TGTGCCAGCAGTTTGGGCCAGGGCGGCCCACCCCTCCACTTT.

This chain connects TRBV5-1 to TRBJ2-1, with 11 bases lining up with TRBD2. This CDR3 is built from 14 residues. The germline CDR1 and CDR2 sequences are SGHRS and YFSETQ. V lost 5 bases to trimming and J lost 9 bases; unmatched junction nucleotides: 7. The CDR3 spells CASRFSGGAPEQFF. CDR3 coding DNA: TGCGCCAGCAGATTTAGCGGGGGGGCCCCTGAGCAGTTCTTC.

This clone was observed at least ten times. This chain joins TRBV2 and TRBJ2-7, with D perhaps TRBD1 (5 bases). Per germline, CDR1 SNHLY and CDR2 FYNNEI. The CDR3 runs to 14 residues. Between the trimmed V and J ends, which lost 4 bases and 1 base, there was a span of 11 bases. The CDR3, as DNA: TGTGCCAGCAGTGTTCAAGGGGCGTCCTACGAGCAGTACTTC. This sequence encodes CASSVQGASYEQYF.

With regard to this clone: Additional DNA sequences in this sample encode the identical CDR3. This chain joins TRBV5-1 and TRBJ1-1; unclear D gene. CDR1 and CDR2 from the germline V gene are SGHRS and YFSETQ. The CDR3 has 13 residues. V shed 0 bases and J shed 1 base, with 4 bases lying between them. As DNA, the CDR3 is TGCGCCAGCAGCTTGGCGGGGAACACTGAAGCTTTCTTT. This sequence encodes CASSLAGNTEAFF.

V is TRBV7-2 and J is TRBJ2-7; TRBD1 is a possible D gene (6 bases). V lost 4 bases, J lost 0 bases, and 13 bases lay in between. Germline lookup yields CDR1 SGHTA and CDR2 FQGNSA. The CDR3 spans 15 residues. In nucleotides, the CDR3 is TGTGCCAGCAGCTACGACAGGCTAAGCTCCTACGAGCAGTACTTC. Translating it yields CASSYDRLSSYEQYF.

The V and J genes are TRBV30 and TRBJ2-7; D may be TRBD2 (5 bases). Germline-derived CDR1 and CDR2 are GTSNPN and SVGIG (reference sequence). The CDR3 extends over 13 amino acids. The ends were cut back, 3 bases at V and 9 bases at J, with 18 bases in the middle. The CDR3 DNA reads as TGTGCCTGGAGAACGGACTCCCGCGCCGGGCAGTACTTC. Its translation is CAWRTDSRAGQYF.

The rearrangement links TRBV5-1 to TRBJ1-4; D gene ambiguous. Between the trimmed V and J ends, which lost 2 bases and 0 bases, there was a span of 8 bases. The CDR3 is made up of 15 amino acids. From germline, CDR1 is SGHRS and CDR2 YFSETQ. DNA for the CDR3: TGCGCCAGCAGCTTCTACAGCACAACTAATGAAAAACTGTTTTTT. Amino acid sequence: CASSFYSTTNEKLFF.

V is TRBV10-1 and J is TRBJ1-1, with TRBD1 as a possible D gene (6 bases). The germline V gene encodes CDR1 WNHNN and CDR2 SYGVQD (reference sequence). Trimming cost V 4 bases and J 3 bases, with 18 bases left between them. The CDR3 runs to 16 residues. CDR3 bases: TGCGCCAGCAGTGCCTGCAAACAGGGATGGCACACTGAAGCTTTCTTT. Amino acid sequence: CASSACKQGWHTEAFF.

This chain connects TRBV5-1 to TRBJ2-1, with a weak D call TRBD2 (7 bases). CDR3 length: 13 residues. The germline V gene encodes CDR1 SGHRS and CDR2 YFSETQ. The V end was cut by 6 bases, the J end by 8 bases, with 15 bases between. The CDR3 spells CASNRGAGDEQFF. The CDR3 nucleotides read TGCGCCAGCAATCGGGGGGCCGGGGATGAGCAGTTCTTC.

The chain uses TRBV12-3 or TRBV12-4 and TRBJ2-7, with D possibly matching TRBD1 (5 bases). The CDR3 length is 13 residues. V lost 5 bases and J lost 0, with 8 bases in between. The CDR3, as DNA: TGTGCCAGCAGTAAGGACAACTCCTACGAGCAGTACTTC. This codes for CASSKDNSYEQYF.